The following is a T cell receptor (beta chain) sequence with its context. Compared with germline, one end of the junction differs, possibly owing to a read error. Enrollment of patients from Seattle took place during active infection, with longitudinal follow-up. Germline V CDR1 and CDR2: LGHDT, YNNKEL (reference sequence). This CDR3 is 14 amino acids long. These data belong to a study of blood T cell repertoires in COVID-19. Assay used: immunoSEQ multiplex PCR; TCRdb lists only in-frame clones, some missing. The data contain some 180,000 clones, about four fifths of them singletons. The V and J genes are TRBV3-1 (or the pseudogene TRBV3-2) and TRBJ2-7; 8 nucleotides align to TRBD2. The TCR comes from a woman of 80 years or more with COVID-19, enrolled during active disease. Source material: peripheral blood. Here the CDR3 DNA reads TGTGCCAGCAGCCAGAGAAACGTCCCGGGACTAGGTCACTTC. Protein: CASSQRNVPGLGHF.